In its sample, the clone carrying this TCR beta chain was seen once. These data are taken from a study of blood T cell repertoires in COVID-19. Sequenced by immunoSEQ multiplex PCR; TCRdb stores in-frame clones only, minus some. The sample records 260,000 or so clones, about 85% being singletons. Germline values: CDR1 MNHEY, CDR2 SMNVEV (reference sequence). After removal of 5 bases from V and 1 base from J, the junction contained 8 bases not matched to a gene. This CDR3 is built from 17 residues. Sequences were obtained from PBMCs or T cells enriched from blood (not recorded which). The receptor comes from a woman aged 45-60 years who had recovered from COVID-19. This rearrangement joins TRBV27 to TRBJ1-1, with 12 positions matching TRBD1. The CDR3 DNA sequence: TGTGCCAGCAGTAGGGGGACAGGGGGCTCTAGGAACACTGAAGCTTTCTTT. It specifies CASSRGTGGSRNTEAFF.